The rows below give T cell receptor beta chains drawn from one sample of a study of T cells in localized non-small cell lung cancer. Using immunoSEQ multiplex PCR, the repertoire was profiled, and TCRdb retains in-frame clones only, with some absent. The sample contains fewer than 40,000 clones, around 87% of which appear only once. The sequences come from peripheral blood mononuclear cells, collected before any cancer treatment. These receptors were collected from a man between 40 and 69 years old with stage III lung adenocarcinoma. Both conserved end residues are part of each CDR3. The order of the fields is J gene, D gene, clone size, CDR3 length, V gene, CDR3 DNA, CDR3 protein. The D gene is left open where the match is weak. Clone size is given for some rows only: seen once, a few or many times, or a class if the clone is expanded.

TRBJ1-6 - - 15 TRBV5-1 TGCGCCAGCAGCTTACAGGATACGGCAAATTCACCCCTCCACTTT CASSLQDTANSPLHF
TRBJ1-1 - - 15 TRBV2 TGTGCCAGCAGTGGACAGGTCAGGGCGGGCACTGAAGCTTTCTTT CASSGQVRAGTEAFF
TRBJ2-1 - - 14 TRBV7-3 TGTGCCAGCAGCTTAATGGTTGGCAACAATGAGCAGTTCTTC CASSLMVGNNEQFF
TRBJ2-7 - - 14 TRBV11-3 TGTGCCAGCAGCTTAATAGGGACCCCCTACGAGCAGTACTTC CASSLIGTPYEQYF
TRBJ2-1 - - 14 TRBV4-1 TGCGCCAGCAGCCCACCCGGACTCCCCAATGAGCAGTTCTTC CASSPPGLPNEQFF
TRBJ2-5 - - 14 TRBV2 TGTGCCAGCAGTGAATCCCGAAATCAAGAGACCCAGTACTTC CASSESRNQETQYF
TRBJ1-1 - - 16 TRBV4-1 TGCGCCAGCAGCCAAGATCGGACCCGCCTGAACACTGAAGCTTTCTTT CASSQDRTRLNTEAFF
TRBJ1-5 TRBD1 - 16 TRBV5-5 TGTGCCAGCAGCCCTACAGGGGGCATTGGCAATCAGCCCCAGCATTTT CASSPTGGIGNQPQHF
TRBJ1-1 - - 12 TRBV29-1 TGCAGCGTTGCCAGGGGGAACACTGAAGCTTTCTTT CSVARGNTEAFF
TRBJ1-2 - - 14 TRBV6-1 TGTGCCAGCAGTGCTACTAGGGGTGTGGGCGGCTACACCTTC CASSATRGVGGYTF
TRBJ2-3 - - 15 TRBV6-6 TGTGCCAGCAGTTACGCGGGGGCGGACACAGATACGCAGTATTTT CASSYAGADTDTQYF
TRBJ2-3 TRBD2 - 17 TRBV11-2 TGTGCCAGTCGTTGGGCTAGCGGGGCGACTAGCACAGATACGCAGTATTTT CASRWASGATSTDTQYF
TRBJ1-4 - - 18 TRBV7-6 TGTGCCAGCAGCACACTGCCGGGTTCCCTCGGCACTAATGAAAAACTGTTTTTT CASSTLPGSLGTNEKLFF
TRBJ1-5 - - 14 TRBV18 TGTGCCAGCTCAACGGGGGCTAGCAATCAGCCCCAGCATTTT CASSTGASNQPQHF
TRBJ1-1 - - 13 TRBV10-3 TGTGCCATCAGTGACAGGGAAGAAACTGAAGCTTTCTTT CAISDREETEAFF
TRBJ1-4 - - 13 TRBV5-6 TGTGCCAGCAGCTCATACATGAATGAAAAACTGTTTTTT CASSSYMNEKLFF
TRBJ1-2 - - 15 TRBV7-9 TGTGCCAGCAGCCATACAGGGCCCCCTGGCTATGGCTACACCTTC CASSHTGPPGYGYTF
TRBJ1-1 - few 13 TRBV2 TGTGCCAGCACCCAACAGGCAAACACTGAAGCTTTCTTT CASTQQANTEAFF
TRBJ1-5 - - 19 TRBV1 TGCACCAGCAGCCAACCCTATGACCAGCGACCAACCTTCAATCAGCCCCAGCATTTT CTSSQPYDQRPTFNQPQHF
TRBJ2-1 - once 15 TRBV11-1 TGTGCCAGCAGCTTAGTGGGCTATTACTACAATGAGCAGTTCTTC CASSLVGYYYNEQFF
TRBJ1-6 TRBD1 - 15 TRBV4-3 TGCGCCAGCAGCCAAGATCGACCAGGGGGGTCACCCCTCCACTTT CASSQDRPGGSPLHF
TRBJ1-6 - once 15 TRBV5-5 TGTGCCAGCAGCCCACTGGACACCTATAATTCACCCCTCCACTTT CASSPLDTYNSPLHF
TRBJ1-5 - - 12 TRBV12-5 TGTGCTAGTGGGCTAAGGGACGGGACCCAGCATTTT CASGLRDGTQHF
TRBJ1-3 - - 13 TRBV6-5 TGTGCCAGCAGTTACGGGAGTGGAAACACCATATATTTT CASSYGSGNTIYF
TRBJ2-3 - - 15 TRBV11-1 TGTGCCAGCAGCTTCTTAGGGCCCGAGGCAGATACGCAGTATTTT CASSFLGPEADTQYF
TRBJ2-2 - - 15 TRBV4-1 TGCGCCAGCAGCCAAGACGGGGCCGACACCGGGGAGCTGTTTTTT CASSQDGADTGELFF
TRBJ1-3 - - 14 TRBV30 TGTGCCTGGAGGGCAGGGGAGTCGGGAAACACCATATATTTT CAWRAGESGNTIYF
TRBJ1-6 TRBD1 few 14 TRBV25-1 TGTGCCAGCAGTGTCGACAGGGGGAATTCACCCCTCCACTTT CASSVDRGNSPLHF
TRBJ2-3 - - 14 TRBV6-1 TGTGCCAGCAGTGGGAGCGGACCCACAGATACGCAGTATTTT CASSGSGPTDTQYF
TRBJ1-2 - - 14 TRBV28 TGTGCCAGCAGTTTATCTACCAGGGTGACGGGCTACACCTTC CASSLSTRVTGYTF
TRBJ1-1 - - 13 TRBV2 TGTGCCAGCACTTTATCGGAGAACACTGAAGCTTTCTTT CASTLSENTEAFF
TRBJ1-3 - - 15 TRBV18 TGTGCCAGCTCACCGGCGGGGGCGGCTGGAAACACCATATATTTT CASSPAGAAGNTIYF
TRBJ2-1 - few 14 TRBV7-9 TGTGCCAGCAGCTTAGCCCCAGGTTACAATGAGCAGTTCTTC CASSLAPGYNEQFF
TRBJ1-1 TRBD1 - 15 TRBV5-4 TGTGCCAGCAGCCCCGGGACAGGGCTGTACACTGAAGCTTTCTTT CASSPGTGLYTEAFF
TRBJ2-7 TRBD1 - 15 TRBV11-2 TGTGCCAGCAGCTTAGAGGGGACAGGACTCTACGAGCAGTACTTC CASSLEGTGLYEQYF
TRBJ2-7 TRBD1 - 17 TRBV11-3 TGTGCCAGCAGCTTTATGGCCGGGACAGCCTTTTCCTACGAGCAGTACTTC CASSFMAGTAFSYEQYF
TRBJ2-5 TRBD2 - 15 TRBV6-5 TGTGCCAGCAGTCGGACTAGCGGGGGCCAAGAGACCCAGTACTTC CASSRTSGGQETQYF
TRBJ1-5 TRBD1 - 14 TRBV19 TGTGCCAGTAGTATACGGCAGGGGGATCAGCCCCAGCATTTT CASSIRQGDQPQHF
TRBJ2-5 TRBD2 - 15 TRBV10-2 TGCGCCAGCAGGCGCGGGAGGGACAACCAAGAGACCCAGTACTTC CASRRGRDNQETQYF
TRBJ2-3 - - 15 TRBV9 TGTGCCAGCAGCGTAGACCCGAGATCCACAGATACGCAGTATTTT CASSVDPRSTDTQYF
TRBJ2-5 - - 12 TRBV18 TGTGCCAGCTCGTCCAGGACGGAGACCCAGTACTTC CASSSRTETQYF
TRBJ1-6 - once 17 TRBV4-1 TGCGCCAGCAGCCAAGATGCCAGGGTCTCCTATAATTCACCCCTCCACTTT CASSQDARVSYNSPLHF
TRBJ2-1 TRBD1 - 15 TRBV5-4 TGTGCCAGCCACACAGGGGGGTTCTCCTACAATGAGCAGTTCTTC CASHTGGFSYNEQFF
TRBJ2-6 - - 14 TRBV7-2 TGTGCCAGCTTGCAGGGAAGTGGGGCCAACGTCCTGACTTTC CASLQGSGANVLTF
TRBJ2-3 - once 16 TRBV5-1 TGCGCCAGCAGCTTGTTGGCAGGGCCCTACACAGATACGCAGTATTTT CASSLLAGPYTDTQYF
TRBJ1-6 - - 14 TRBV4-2 TGTGCCAGCAGCCTGGGCTCCTATAATTCACCCCTCCACTTT CASSLGSYNSPLHF
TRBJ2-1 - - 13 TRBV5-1 TGCGCCAGCAGCTGGGTAGAGGGGTATGAGCAGTTCTTC CASSWVEGYEQFF
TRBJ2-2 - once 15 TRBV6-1 TGTGCCAGCAGTGAATTGGGGGGGGCCGACGGGGAGCTGTTTTTT CASSELGGADGELFF
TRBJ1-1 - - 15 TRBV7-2 TGTGCCAGCAGCTTATCTAATTCTGTCGACACTGAAGCTTTCTTT CASSLSNSVDTEAFF
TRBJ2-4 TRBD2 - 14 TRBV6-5 TGTGCCAGCACCGGGACTAGCGGCAAAAACATTCAGTACTTC CASTGTSGKNIQYF
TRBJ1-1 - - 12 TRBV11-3 TGTGCCAGCAGGGGGAACGGGCCTGAAGCTTTCTTT CASRGNGPEAFF
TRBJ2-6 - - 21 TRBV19 TGTGCCAGTAGTATCCCCCGCCTCACGAAGGGCCCGGCGGTGGGGGCCAACGTCCTGACTTTC CASSIPRLTKGPAVGANVLTF
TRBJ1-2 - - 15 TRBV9 TGTGCCAGCAGCGTAGATGGCAGGGTTAATTTAGGCTACACCTTC CASSVDGRVNLGYTF
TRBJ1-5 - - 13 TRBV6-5 TGTGCCAGCAGTACATATCCGGGACAGCCCCAGCATTTT CASSTYPGQPQHF
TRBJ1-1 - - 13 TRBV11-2 TGTGCCAGCAGCTTAGGGGGAAACACTGAAGCTTTCTTT CASSLGGNTEAFF
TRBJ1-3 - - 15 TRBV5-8 TGTGCCAGCAGCTCTTCTTGGACGGAAGGAAACACCATATATTTT CASSSSWTEGNTIYF
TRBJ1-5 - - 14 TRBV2 TGTGCCAGCAGTGAAGTGTCAGGGGTTCAGCCCCAGCATTTT CASSEVSGVQPQHF